There are a few counts of the clone carrying this T cell receptor beta chain. V lost 0 bases, J lost 4 bases, and 8 bases stayed unmatched. The CDR3 sequence is 16 residues long. The V gene's germline CDR1 is SGHDN and CDR2 FVKESK. The record originates from a study of regulatory T cells in long-lasting Graves disease. The time point denotes: persistent/refractory GD, antithyroid drugs over 5 years with positive TRAb. RNA from PBMCs was the source of the TCR library. With iRepertoire HTBI primers and Arm-PCR of CDR3 regions, TCR beta libraries were built. TCRdb reprocessed the multiplex PCR reads with MiXCR, giving one entry per CDR3 protein. The table lists about 470,000 distinct CDR3 sequences, around 20% of them singletons.

The sample here was peripheral blood mononuclear cells (PBMCs), taken when the disease was refractory, from a patient treated with antithyroid drugs. This receptor was identified in a female donor with Graves disease. V gene TRBV14 combines with J gene TRBJ2-5; TRBD2 matches 7 bases. CDR3 DNA sequence: TGTGCCAGCAGCCAAGAGGAAGCGGGGCCTAGAGAGACCCAGTACTTC. Residues: CASSQEEAGPRETQYF.